The 22 T cell receptor beta chains below come from one sample, sequenced in a study of blood T cell repertoires in COVID-19. TCRdb's copy holds only in-frame clones and misses some; the assay was immunoSEQ multiplex PCR. The sample lists approximately 150,000 clones; about 90% were seen once. Sequenced material: peripheral blood. These receptors all stem from a middle-aged man who had recovered from COVID-19.

In this sample, this clone turned up once. DNA of the CDR3: TGTGCCAGCAGCTCCCCCCCGGGGGAGACCCAGTACTTC. Translated: CASSSPPGETQYF. The genes are TRBV7-9 and TRBJ2-5; D perhaps matches TRBD2 (5 bases). The germline V gene encodes CDR1 SEHNR and CDR2 FQNEAQ (reference sequence). The CDR3 covers 13 residues. With 4 bases removed from V and 5 bases from J, the gap between germline ends came to 11 bases. Full variable domain (remainder filled in from reference TRBV7-9 and TRBJ2-5): DTGVSQNPRHKITKRGQNVTFRCDPISEHNRLYWYRQTLGQGPEFLTYFQNEAQLEKSRLLSDRFSAERPKGSFSTLEIQRTEQGDSAMYLCASSSPPGETQYFGPGTRLLVL.

The chain couples TRBV5-6 to TRBJ2-1; the D is unclear. CDR1 and CDR2 (germline): SGHDT, YYEEEE. The CDR3 runs 11 residues. The V gene lost 1 base and the J gene lost 10 bases, with 6 bases spanning the gap. The CDR3 DNA reads TGTGCCAGCAGCTTGACGCGGGAGCAGTTCTTC. As protein: CASSLTREQFF.

This chain joins TRBV11-3 and TRBJ1-1; 8 nucleotides match TRBD1. CDR3 length: 17 amino acids. Germline lookup yields CDR1 SGHNT and CDR2 YENEEA. The junction had 9 bases not matched to a gene; V was cut back by 2 bases and J by 1 base. This CDR3 is CASSLSPGQGENTEAFF. The CDR3 DNA reads TGTGCCAGCAGCTTATCCCCTGGACAGGGCGAGAACACTGAAGCTTTCTTT.

This rearrangement joins TRBV9 to TRBJ2-7; 8 bases are shared with TRBD2. Per the germline V gene, CDR1 is SGDLS and CDR2 is YYNGEE. This CDR3 is 15 amino acids long. After removal of 4 bases from V and 5 bases from J, the junction contained 11 bases not matched to a gene. As DNA, the CDR3 is TGTGCCAGCAGCCCACTATCCAGCGGGGGACACGAGCAGTACTTC. As protein: CASSPLSSGGHEQYF.

The chain joins TRBV29-1 to TRBJ1-1, with 11 bases identical to TRBD1. V gave up 4 bases and J gave up 1 base; unmatched junction bases: 5. The CDR3 is made up of 15 amino acids. CDR1 SQVTM and CDR2 ANQGSEA come from the germline V gene. CDR3 loop: CSVVGQGARNTEAFF. The CDR3 region has the DNA TGCAGCGTTGTAGGACAGGGGGCGAGGAACACTGAAGCTTTCTTT.

V is TRBV6-5 and J is TRBJ1-2; TRBD1 might be the D (5 bases). Looked up from germline, CDR1 is MNHEY and CDR2 is SVGAGI. The CDR3 length is 14 residues. V lost 7 bases and J lost 7, with 19 bases in between. CDR3 in DNA: TGTGCCAGCACCCAGCAGGGTGTCTCGACTGGCTACACCTTC. Its protein is CASTQQGVSTGYTF.

About this clone itself: The sample contains more than one DNA sequence encoding this CDR3. The rearrangement links TRBV5-1 to TRBJ2-3; 8 nucleotides match TRBD2. V was pared by 0 bases and J by 1 base, with 4 bases of the junction left unmatched. The V gene's germline CDR1 is SGHRS and CDR2 YFSETQ. The length of the CDR3 is 16 residues. The CDR3 sequence is CASSLGVAGRTDTQYF. CDR3 DNA sequence: TGCGCCAGCAGCTTGGGTGTAGCGGGGCGCACAGATACGCAGTATTTT.

The V gene is TRBV11-2, the J gene TRBJ1-2; D ambiguous. CDR1 and CDR2 from the germline V gene are SGHAT and FQNNGV. Trimming removed 5 bases at V and 6 bases at J, with 7 bases between. The CDR3 is 11 residues long. The CDR3 loop is CASSLLNGYTF. The CDR3 nucleotides read TGTGCCAGCAGCCTACTCAATGGCTACACCTTC.

The V call is TRBV29-1, the J call TRBJ2-2, with 15 bases lining up with TRBD2. Trimming cost V 7 bases and J 0 bases; bases outside gene matches: 6. The germline V gene encodes CDR1 SQVTM and CDR2 ANQGSEA. This CDR3 is built from 17 residues. The CDR3 spells CSARTSGGVANTGELFF. The DNA for the CDR3 is TGCAGCGCCCGGACTAGCGGGGGGGTCGCGAACACCGGGGAGCTGTTTTTT.

V usage is TRBV18 and J usage is TRBJ2-3; D ambiguous. The CDR3 runs to 14 residues. CDR1 and CDR2 from the germline V gene are KGHSH and LQKENI. The germline V and J ends were trimmed by 3 bases and 2 bases, with 9 bases remaining between them. The CDR3 loop is CASSPGTFTDTQYF. In DNA form, the CDR3 reads TGTGCCAGCTCACCGGGCACCTTCACAGATACGCAGTATTTT. Variable domain in full (rest from reference TRBV18 and TRBJ2-3): NAGVMQNPRHLVRRRGQEARLRCSPMKGHSHVYWYRQLPEEGLKFMVYLQKENIIDESGMPKERFSAEFPKEGPSILRIQQVVRGDSAAYFCASSPGTFTDTQYFGPGTRLTVL.

The chain combines TRBV19 with TRBJ2-3; 9 nucleotides align to TRBD2. Unmatched junction bases numbered 10, after V lost 10 bases and J lost 5 bases. This CDR3 is built from 14 residues. The V gene's germline CDR1 is LNHDA and CDR2 SQIVND (reference sequence). The DNA for the CDR3 is TGTGCCACCGCGGCGGGGGGGCTGGGAGATACGCAGTATTTT. Translated, it gives CATAAGGLGDTQYF. The complete variable domain, with remaining parts taken from reference TRBV19 and TRBJ2-3, reads DGGITQSPKYLFRKEGQNVTLSCEQNLNHDAMYWYRQDPGQGLRLIYYSQIVNDFQKGDIAEGYSVSREKKESFPLTVTSAQKNPTAFYLCATAAGGLGDTQYFGPGTRLTVL.

J is TRBJ2-7 and V is TRBV6-2 or TRBV6-3; 9 positions agree with TRBD1. CDR1 MNHEY and CDR2 SVGEGT come from the germline V gene. The CDR3 spans 15 residues. Trimming at V came to 2 bases and at J to 2 bases, leaving 4 bases not matched to a gene. CDR3 sequence (DNA): TGTGCCAGCAGTTACGCGGGACAGGGTACCTACGAGCAGTACTTC. Protein: CASSYAGQGTYEQYF.

As concerns this clone: Germline is not matched at one junction end, which may reflect a read error. The chain has TRBV10-2 and TRBJ2-7; 9 bases line up with TRBD2. The CDR3 spans 14 residues. CDR1 and CDR2 from the germline V gene are WSHSY and SAAADI. CDR3 bases: TGCACCAGCAGTGACCTAGCGGGGAGCTACGAGCAGTACTTC. Amino acids: CTSSDLAGSYEQYF.

The rearrangement uses TRBV9 and TRBJ2-3; the match to TRBD1 covers 9 bases. This CDR3 comprises 19 residues. With V trimmed by 2 bases and J by 1 base, 14 bases remained unmatched. Germline loops: CDR1 SGDLS, CDR2 YYNGEE. The CDR3 DNA sequence: TGTGCCAGCAGCGTCAACGACGGGACAGGGCCTTTTCGCACAGATACGCAGTATTTT. Its protein product is CASSVNDGTGPFRTDTQYF.

This clone was seen only a few times. The chain has TRBV6-2 or TRBV6-3 and TRBJ1-6; 7 nucleotides line up with TRBD1. The J segment lost 5 bases and the V segment lost 5 bases, leaving 6 bases of the junction unmatched. Germline values: CDR1 MNHEY, CDR2 SVGEGT. The CDR3 is made up of 15 amino acids. The CDR3 DNA sequence: TGTGCCAGCAGTCGTGGACAGGTCGATAATTCACCCCTCCACTTT. It codes for CASSRGQVDNSPLHF.

The chain uses TRBV7-2 and TRBJ1-2; TRBD1 might be the D (5 bases). CDR1 SGHTA and CDR2 FQGNSA come from the germline V gene. This CDR3 comprises 15 residues. V was clipped by 1 base and J by 3 bases, with 12 bases between them. CDR3 sequence (DNA): TGTGCCAGCAGCTTAGAGGCCAGGGCCCACTATGGCTACACCTTC. Its protein is CASSLEARAHYGYTF. Supplemented by reference TRBV7-2 and TRBJ1-2, the full variable domain reads GAGVSQSPSNKVTEKGKDVELRCDPISGHTALYWYRQSLGQGLEFLIYFQGNSAPDKSGLPSDRFSAERTGGSVSTLTIQRTQQEDSAVYLCASSLEARAHYGYTFGSGTRLTVV.

The chain carries TRBV7-9 and TRBJ1-2; D perhaps matches TRBD1 (5 bases). CDR1 is SEHNR, CDR2 FQNEAQ, per germline (reference sequence). Trimming shortened V by 5 bases and J by 7 bases, and 17 bases separated the two germline ends. The CDR3 contains 14 residues. The CDR3 nucleotides are TGTGCCAGCAGCACCGGGACTGGTCTTTCTGGCTACACCTTC. It is translated as CASSTGTGLSGYTF.

This CDR3 is CASSSPPGGETQYF. DNA of the CDR3: TGTGCCAGCAGCTCGCCTCCAGGGGGTGAGACCCAGTACTTC. J is TRBJ2-5 and V is TRBV7-9, with 7 bases aligning to TRBD1. The V gene end was trimmed by 4 bases and the J gene end by 5 bases; junction bases not matched to a gene: 7. Germline CDR1 is SEHNR and CDR2 is FQNEAQ (reference sequence). There are 14 residues in the CDR3.

This chain connects TRBV3-1 (or the pseudogene TRBV3-2) to TRBJ2-1, with D maybe TRBD1 (5 bases). CDR3 size: 15 residues. Trimming removed 2 bases from V and 12 bases from J, with 20 bases in between. Germline CDR1 reads LGHDT; CDR2 reads YNNKEL (reference sequence). The CDR3 nucleotides are TGTGCCAGCAGCCAAAAGACAGTGGGGCCTGTAGGGCAGTTCTTC. Translating it yields CASSQKTVGPVGQFF.

This chain connects TRBV19 to TRBJ1-5; D is unclear. CDR1 LNHDA and CDR2 SQIVND come from the germline V gene (reference sequence). V was cut by 1 base and J by 4 bases, with 11 bases left in between. There are 15 residues in the CDR3. In DNA, the CDR3 is TGTGCCAGTAGTATAGGTGGCCGGGGAAATCAGCCCCAGCATTTT. The encoded protein is CASSIGGRGNQPQHF.

The chain links TRBV7-9 to TRBJ1-1; D is unclear. The CDR3 length is 11 residues. Trimming took off 5 bases at V and 4 bases at J, with 5 bases between the two ends. CDR1 and CDR2 (germline): SEHNR, FQNEAQ (reference sequence). The CDR3 DNA follows: TGTGCCAGCAGCCAGTTCACTGAAGCTTTCTTT. It translates to CASSQFTEAFF.

The CDR3 spells CASSLAQNTEAFF. The CDR3 DNA reads TGTGCCAGCAGCTTGGCCCAAAACACTGAAGCTTTCTTT. The chain joins TRBV11-2 to TRBJ1-1; no reliable D call. In germline, CDR1 is SGHAT, CDR2 FQNNGV. The CDR3 is 13 amino acids. With 3 bases removed from V and 2 bases from J, the gap between germline ends came to 7 bases.